The following is a TCR beta chain sequence with its context. In the original analysis: Researchers report that nucleated cell counts were estimated from reference gene primer amplification. The repertoire was sequenced with immunoSEQ multiplex PCR; TCRdb's copy has only in-frame clones and lacks some. The V and J calls and the clone size are those of that table, but D and trimming were determined from the DNA. Counted here are about 200,000 clones, more than 85% occurring once; the ten biggest clones make up about 9.4%. Germline lookup yields CDR1 KGHDR and CDR2 SFDVKD. This CDR3 comprises 15 residues. V gave up 2 bases and J gave up 6 bases, with 12 bases separating them. The data originate from a study of blood T cell repertoires in COVID-19. Across the whole study: Collection of acute and convalescent COVID-19 samples took place in the United States, Italy and Spain.

The J gene is TRBJ1-4, the V gene TRBV24-1; D not resolved. This clonotype was sampled from a woman aged 50 to 65 with COVID-19, enrolled during active disease. The sequenced sample consisted of peripheral blood. The chain's CDR3 is CATSDSGSRHEKLFF. The CDR3 nucleotides read TGTGCCACCAGTGATTCGGGATCTCGGCATGAAAAACTGTTTTTT.